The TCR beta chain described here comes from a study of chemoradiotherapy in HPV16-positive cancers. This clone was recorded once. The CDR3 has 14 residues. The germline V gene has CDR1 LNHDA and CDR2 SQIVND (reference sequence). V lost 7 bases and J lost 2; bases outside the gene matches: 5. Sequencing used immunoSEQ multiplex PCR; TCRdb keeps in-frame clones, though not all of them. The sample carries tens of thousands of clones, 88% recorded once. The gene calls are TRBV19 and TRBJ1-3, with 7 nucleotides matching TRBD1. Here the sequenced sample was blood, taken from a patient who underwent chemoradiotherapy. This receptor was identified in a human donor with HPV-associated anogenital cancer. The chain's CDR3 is CASKEGAAGNTIYF. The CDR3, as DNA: TGTGCCAGTAAGGAGGGGGCGGCTGGAAACACCATATATTTT.